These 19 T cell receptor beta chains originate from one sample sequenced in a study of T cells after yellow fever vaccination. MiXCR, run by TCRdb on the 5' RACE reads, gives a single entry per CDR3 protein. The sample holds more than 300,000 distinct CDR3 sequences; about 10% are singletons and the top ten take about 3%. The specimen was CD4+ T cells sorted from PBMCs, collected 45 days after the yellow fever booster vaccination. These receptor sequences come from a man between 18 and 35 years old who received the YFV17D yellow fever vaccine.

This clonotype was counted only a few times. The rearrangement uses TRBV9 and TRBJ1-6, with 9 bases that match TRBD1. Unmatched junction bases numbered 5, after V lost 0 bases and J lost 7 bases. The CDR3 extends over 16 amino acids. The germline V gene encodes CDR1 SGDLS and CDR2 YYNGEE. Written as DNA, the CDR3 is TGTGCCAGCAGCGTAGAGGCCGGGACAGGGAATTCACCCCTCCACTTT. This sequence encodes CASSVEAGTGNSPLHF.

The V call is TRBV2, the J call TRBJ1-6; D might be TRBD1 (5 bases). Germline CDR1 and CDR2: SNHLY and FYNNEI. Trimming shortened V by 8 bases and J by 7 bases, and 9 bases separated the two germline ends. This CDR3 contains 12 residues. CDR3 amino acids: CASGTTNSPLHF. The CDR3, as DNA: TGTGCCAGCGGGACGACAAATTCACCCCTCCACTTT.

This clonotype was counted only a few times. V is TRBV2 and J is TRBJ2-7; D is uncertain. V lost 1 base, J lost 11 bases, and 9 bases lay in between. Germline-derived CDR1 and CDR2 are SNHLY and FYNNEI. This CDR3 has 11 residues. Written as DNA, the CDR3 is TGTGCCAGCAGTGAAGAATCCGGAGAGTACTTC. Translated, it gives CASSEESGEYF.

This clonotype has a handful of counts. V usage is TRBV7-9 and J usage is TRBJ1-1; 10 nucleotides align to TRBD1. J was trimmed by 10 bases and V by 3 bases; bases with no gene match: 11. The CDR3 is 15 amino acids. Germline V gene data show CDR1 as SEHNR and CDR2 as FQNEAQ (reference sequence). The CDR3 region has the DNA TGTGCCAGCAGCTTTAGGGACAGGGGTTTTCTATCAGCTTTCTTT. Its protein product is CASSFRDRGFLSAFF.

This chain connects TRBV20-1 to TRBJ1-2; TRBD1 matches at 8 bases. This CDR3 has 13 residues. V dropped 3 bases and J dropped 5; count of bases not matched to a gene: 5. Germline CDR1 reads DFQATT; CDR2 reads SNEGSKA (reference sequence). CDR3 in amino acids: CSARTGEVYGYTF. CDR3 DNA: TGCAGTGCTAGGACAGGGGAGGTTTATGGCTACACCTTC.

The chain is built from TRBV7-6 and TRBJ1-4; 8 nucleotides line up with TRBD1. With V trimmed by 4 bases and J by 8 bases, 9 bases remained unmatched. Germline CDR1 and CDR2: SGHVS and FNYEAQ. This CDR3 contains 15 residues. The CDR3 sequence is CASSSKTGVGEKLFF. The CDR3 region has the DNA TGTGCCAGCAGCTCCAAGACAGGGGTCGGAGAAAAACTGTTTTTT. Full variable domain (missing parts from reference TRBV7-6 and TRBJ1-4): GAGVSQSPRYKVTKRGQDVALRCDPISGHVSLYWYRQALGQGPEFLTYFNYEAQQDKSGLPNDRFSAERPEGSISTLTIQRTEQRDSAMYRCASSSKTGVGEKLFFGSGTQLSVL.

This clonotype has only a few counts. The CDR3 sequence: CASSQQVGDTQYF. For the CDR3, the DNA is TGTGCCAGCAGCCAACAGGTTGGAGATACGCAGTATTTT. The V and J genes are TRBV3-1 and TRBJ2-3; D uncertain. Germline V lookup: CDR1 LGHDT, CDR2 YNNKEL (reference sequence). V dropped 2 bases and J dropped 5 bases, with 8 bases sitting between them. The CDR3 runs to 13 residues.

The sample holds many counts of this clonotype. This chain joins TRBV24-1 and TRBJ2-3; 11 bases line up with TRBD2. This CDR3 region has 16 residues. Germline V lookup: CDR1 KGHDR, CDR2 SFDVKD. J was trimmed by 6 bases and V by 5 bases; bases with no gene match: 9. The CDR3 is CATSGTSSGGPDTQYF. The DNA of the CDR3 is TGTGCCACCAGTGGCACATCTAGCGGGGGGCCCGATACGCAGTATTTT.

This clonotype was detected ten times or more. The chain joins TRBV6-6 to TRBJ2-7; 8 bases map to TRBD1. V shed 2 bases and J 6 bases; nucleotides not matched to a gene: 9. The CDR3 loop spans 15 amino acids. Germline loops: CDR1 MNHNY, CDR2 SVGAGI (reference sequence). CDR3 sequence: CASSYPGQGSSEQYV. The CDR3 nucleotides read TGTGCCAGCAGTTACCCCGGACAGGGTTCGTCCGAGCAGTACGTC.

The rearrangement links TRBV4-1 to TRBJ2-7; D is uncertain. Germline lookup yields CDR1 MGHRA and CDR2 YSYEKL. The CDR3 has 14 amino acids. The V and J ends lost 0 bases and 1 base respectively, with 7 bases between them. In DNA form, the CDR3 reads TGCGCCAGCAGCCAAGAACTTGGTTCCTACGAGCAGTACGTC. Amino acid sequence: CASSQELGSYEQYV.

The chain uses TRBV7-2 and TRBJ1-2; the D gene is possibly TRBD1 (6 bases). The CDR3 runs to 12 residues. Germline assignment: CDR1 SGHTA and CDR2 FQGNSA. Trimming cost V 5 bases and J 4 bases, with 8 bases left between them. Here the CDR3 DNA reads TGTGCCAGCAGCGGACAGTCCTATGGCTACACCTTC. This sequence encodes CASSGQSYGYTF.

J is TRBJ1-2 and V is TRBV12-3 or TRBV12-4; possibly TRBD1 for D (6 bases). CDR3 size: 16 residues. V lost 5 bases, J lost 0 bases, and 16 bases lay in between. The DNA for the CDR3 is TGTGCCAGCAGTCTGACAGGCGGGTTCGCTAACTATGGCTACACCTTC. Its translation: CASSLTGGFANYGYTF.

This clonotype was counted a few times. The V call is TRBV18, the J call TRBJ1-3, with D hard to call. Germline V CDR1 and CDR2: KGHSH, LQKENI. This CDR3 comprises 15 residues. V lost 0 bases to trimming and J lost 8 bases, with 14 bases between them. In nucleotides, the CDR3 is TGTGCCAGCTCACCACCGTCTGCCCCCCGAGACACCATATATTTT. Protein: CASSPPSAPRDTIYF.

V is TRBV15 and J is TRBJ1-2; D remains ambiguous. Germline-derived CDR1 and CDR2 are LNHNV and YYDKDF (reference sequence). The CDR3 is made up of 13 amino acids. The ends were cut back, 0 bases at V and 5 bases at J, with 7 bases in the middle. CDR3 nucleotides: TGTGCCACCAGCAGAGATCTTGATTATGGCTACACCTTC. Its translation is CATSRDLDYGYTF. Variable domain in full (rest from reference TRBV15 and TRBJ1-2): DAMVIQNPRYQVTQFGKPVTLSCSQTLNHNVMYWYQQKSSQAPKLLFHYYDKDFNNEADTPDNFQSRRPNTSFCFLDIRSPGLGDTAMYLCATSRDLDYGYTFGSGTRLTVV.

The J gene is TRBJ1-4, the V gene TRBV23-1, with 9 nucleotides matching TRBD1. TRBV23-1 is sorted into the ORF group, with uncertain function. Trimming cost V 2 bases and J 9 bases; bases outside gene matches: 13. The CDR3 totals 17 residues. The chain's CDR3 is CASSQTQIPGTGKKLFF. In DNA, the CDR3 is TGCGCCAGCAGTCAAACCCAAATCCCCGGGACAGGGAAAAAACTGTTTTTT.

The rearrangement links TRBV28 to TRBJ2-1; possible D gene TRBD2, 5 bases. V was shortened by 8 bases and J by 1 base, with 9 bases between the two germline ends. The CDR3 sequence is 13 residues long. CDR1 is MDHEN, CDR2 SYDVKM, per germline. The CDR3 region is CASGRTSYNEQFF. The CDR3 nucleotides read TGTGCCAGCGGCCGGACTTCCTACAATGAGCAGTTCTTC.

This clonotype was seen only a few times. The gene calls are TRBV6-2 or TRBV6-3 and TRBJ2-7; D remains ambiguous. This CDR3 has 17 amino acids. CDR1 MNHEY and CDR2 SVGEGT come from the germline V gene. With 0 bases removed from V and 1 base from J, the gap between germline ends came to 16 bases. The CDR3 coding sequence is TGTGCCAGCAGTTACTCGGACCTAGGACGGCGGTCCTACGAGCAGTACGTC. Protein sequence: CASSYSDLGRRSYEQYV.

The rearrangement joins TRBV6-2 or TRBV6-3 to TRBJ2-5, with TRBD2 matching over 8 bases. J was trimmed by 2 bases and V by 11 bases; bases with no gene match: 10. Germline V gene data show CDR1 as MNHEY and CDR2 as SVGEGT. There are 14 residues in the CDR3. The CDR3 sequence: CAALASGPQETQYF. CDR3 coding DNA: TGTGCCGCCCTGGCTAGCGGGCCGCAAGAGACCCAGTACTTC.

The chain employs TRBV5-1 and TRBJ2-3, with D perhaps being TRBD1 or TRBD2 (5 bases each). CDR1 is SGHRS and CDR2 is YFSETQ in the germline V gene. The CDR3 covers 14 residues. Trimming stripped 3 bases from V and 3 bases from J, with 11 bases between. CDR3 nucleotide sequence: TGCGCCAGCAGCTGGGGGTGGGGAACAGATACGCAGTATTTT. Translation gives CASSWGWGTDTQYF.